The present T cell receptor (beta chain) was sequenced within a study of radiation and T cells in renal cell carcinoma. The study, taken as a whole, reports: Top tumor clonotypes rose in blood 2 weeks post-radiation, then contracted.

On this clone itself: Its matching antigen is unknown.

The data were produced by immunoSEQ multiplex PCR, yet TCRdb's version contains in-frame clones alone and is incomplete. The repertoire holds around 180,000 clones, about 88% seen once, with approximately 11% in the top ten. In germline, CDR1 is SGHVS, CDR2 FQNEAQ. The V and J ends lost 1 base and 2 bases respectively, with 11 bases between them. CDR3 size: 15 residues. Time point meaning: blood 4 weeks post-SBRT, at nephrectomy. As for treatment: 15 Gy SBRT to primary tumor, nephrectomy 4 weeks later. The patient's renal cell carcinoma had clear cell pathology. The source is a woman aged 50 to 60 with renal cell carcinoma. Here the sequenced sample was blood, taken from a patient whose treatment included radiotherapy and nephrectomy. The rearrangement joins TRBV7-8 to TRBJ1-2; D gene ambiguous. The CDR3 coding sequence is TGTGCCAGCAGCTTAGGTCTGGAGGGAAACTATGGCTACACCTTC. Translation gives CASSLGLEGNYGYTF.